The next 14 T cell receptor beta chains were all read from a single sample in a study of blood T cell repertoires in COVID-19. TCRdb's copy holds only in-frame clones and misses some; the assay was immunoSEQ multiplex PCR. Among 300,000 to 450,000 clones listed, approximately 84% were seen once. The sample taken for sequencing was PBMCs or T cells enriched from blood (not recorded which). The receptors were gathered from a woman aged 25 to 39 who had recovered from COVID-19.

The chain recombines TRBV30 with TRBJ1-1; TRBD1 matches at 7 bases. The CDR3 has 15 amino acids. V dropped 2 bases and J dropped 3; count of bases not matched to a gene: 9. Germline V gene data show CDR1 as GTSNPN and CDR2 as SVGIG (reference sequence). The CDR3 sequence is CAWSQWDSPYTEAFF. The CDR3 DNA reads as TGTGCCTGGAGTCAATGGGACAGTCCCTACACTGAAGCTTTCTTT.

CDR3 nucleotides: TGTGCCAGCAGCTTGACGGGACTCGATGGTGGTTCACCCCTCCACTTT. It specifies CASSLTGLDGGSPLHF. The chain combines TRBV5-4 with TRBJ1-6; D is possibly TRBD1 (5 bases). CDR3 length equals 16 residues. V was trimmed by 1 base and J by 9 bases, leaving 17 bases between them. The V gene's germline CDR1 is SGHNT and CDR2 YYREEE (reference sequence).

J is TRBJ2-5 and V is TRBV5-4; 8 nucleotides agree with TRBD1. Germline CDR1 reads SGHNT; CDR2 reads YYREEE (reference sequence). The CDR3 spans 16 residues. Unmatched junction bases numbered 9, after V lost 4 bases and J lost 1 base. CDR3 in amino acids: CASSGPGTGLQETQYF. CDR3 nucleotide sequence: TGTGCCAGCAGCGGACCCGGGACAGGACTCCAAGAGACCCAGTACTTC.

V is TRBV2 and J is TRBJ2-5, with TRBD1 matching over 7 bases. CDR1 and CDR2 (germline): SNHLY, FYNNEI. V shed 6 bases, J shed 4 bases, and the junction held 11 bases outside the gene matches. CDR3 length equals 15 residues. CDR3 sequence reads: CASRDQGDPIETQYF. The CDR3 DNA is TGTGCCAGCAGGGACCAGGGGGATCCCATAGAGACCCAGTACTTC.

The chain links TRBV28 to TRBJ2-1; 9 bases align to TRBD2. CDR1 and CDR2 from the germline V gene are MDHEN and SYDVKM. The CDR3 length is 13 residues. The V gene end was trimmed by 7 bases and the J gene end by 7 bases; junction bases not matched to a gene: 5. The CDR3 protein is CASTLAGRNEQFF. For the CDR3, the DNA is TGTGCCAGCACCCTAGCGGGGAGGAATGAGCAGTTCTTC.

The V call is TRBV10-3, the J call TRBJ1-2; 10 nucleotides agree with TRBD1. Germline V lookup: CDR1 ENHRY, CDR2 SYGVKD. The J segment lost 8 bases and the V segment lost 11 bases, leaving 26 bases of the junction unmatched. The CDR3 spans 18 residues. CDR3 nucleotides: TGTGCCTCGACATACCGGAGGACGACAGGGGGCGCTTTGGAGGGCTACACCTTC. This translates into CASTYRRTTGGALEGYTF.

V gene TRBV11-3 combines with J gene TRBJ1-3; 9 bases fit TRBD1. This CDR3 has 15 residues. The trim removed 5 bases at V and 9 bases at J, leaving 11 bases unmatched. Germline CDR1 reads SGHNT; CDR2 reads YENEEA. The CDR3 nucleotides read TGTGCCAGCAGCCCTCACAGGGGGCTAAACCCCACCATATATTTT. This sequence encodes CASSPHRGLNPTIYF. Filled out from reference TRBV11-3 and TRBJ1-3, the complete variable domain reads EAGVVQSPRYKIIEKKQPVAFWCNPISGHNTLYWYLQNLGQGPELLIRYENEEAVDDSQLPKDRFSAERLKGVDSTLKIQPAELGDSAVYLCASSPHRGLNPTIYFGEGSWLTVV.

This chain uses TRBV29-1 with TRBJ1-3, with D possibly being TRBD1 (5 bases). CDR1 and CDR2 (germline): SQVTM, ANQGSEA. The V end was cut by 2 bases, the J end by 5 bases, with 13 bases between. The CDR3 runs 14 residues. The CDR3, as DNA: TGCAGCGTTGAACTGGCAGGGCGGCGAAACACCATATATTTT. It yields the protein CSVELAGRRNTIYF.

The sample holds one count of this clone. The chain is built from TRBV10-3 and TRBJ2-7, with D unresolved. V lost 4 bases and J 6 bases, leaving 13 bases between the germline ends. Germline assignment: CDR1 ENHRY and CDR2 SYGVKD. This CDR3 has 13 amino acids. Here the CDR3 reads CAISAGEYTEQYF. CDR3 bases: TGTGCCATCAGTGCAGGCGAGTATACCGAGCAGTACTTC.

This chain joins TRBV6-1 and TRBJ2-5, with D tentatively TRBD2 (6 bases). CDR1 and CDR2 (germline): MNHNS, SASEGT. V shed 2 bases and J shed 7 bases, with 17 bases lying between them. The CDR3 covers 15 residues. For the CDR3, the DNA is TGTGCCAGCAGTGAAATCCCCGGGGCCGGGGGGACCCAGTACTTC. This encodes CASSEIPGAGGTQYF.

This clone was counted a single time. V usage is TRBV7-6 and J usage is TRBJ1-1, with D perhaps matching TRBD1 (5 bases). V lost 4 bases, J lost 1 base, and 19 bases lay in between. Germline CDR1 SGHVS, CDR2 FNYEAQ. The CDR3 contains 17 residues. The CDR3 bases are TGTGCCAGCAGCTCCACGGGGAGGGGATCCGCGAACACTGAAGCTTTCTTT. Translation: CASSSTGRGSANTEAFF.

V is TRBV4-3 and J is TRBJ2-6; D unclear. V lost 6 bases to trimming and J lost 4 bases, with 16 bases between them. In germline, CDR1 is LGHNA, CDR2 YSLEER. The CDR3 has 16 amino acids. CDR3 in DNA: TGCGCCAGCAGTCTTCAGGCGCAGGCCGGGGCCAACGTCCTGACTTTC. Its translation is CASSLQAQAGANVLTF.

The rearrangement uses TRBV5-1 and TRBJ1-6; D is perhaps TRBD1 (5 bases). Trimming removed 4 bases at V and 1 base at J, with 24 bases between. Germline V gene data show CDR1 as SGHRS and CDR2 as YFSETQ. The CDR3 length is 20 residues. The CDR3 protein is CASSLYNGALERSYNSPLHF. The CDR3 bases are TGCGCCAGCAGCCTTTATAATGGGGCTCTAGAAAGGTCCTATAATTCACCCCTCCACTTT.

The CDR3 reads CAWSDRSGNTIYF. The CDR3 nucleotides are TGTGCCTGGAGCGACAGGTCGGGAAACACCATATATTTT. The rearrangement uses TRBV30 and TRBJ1-3; tentative D call: TRBD1 (6 bases). In germline, CDR1 is GTSNPN, CDR2 SVGIG (reference sequence). V was cut by 3 bases and J by 4 bases, with 10 bases left in between. This CDR3 has 13 residues.